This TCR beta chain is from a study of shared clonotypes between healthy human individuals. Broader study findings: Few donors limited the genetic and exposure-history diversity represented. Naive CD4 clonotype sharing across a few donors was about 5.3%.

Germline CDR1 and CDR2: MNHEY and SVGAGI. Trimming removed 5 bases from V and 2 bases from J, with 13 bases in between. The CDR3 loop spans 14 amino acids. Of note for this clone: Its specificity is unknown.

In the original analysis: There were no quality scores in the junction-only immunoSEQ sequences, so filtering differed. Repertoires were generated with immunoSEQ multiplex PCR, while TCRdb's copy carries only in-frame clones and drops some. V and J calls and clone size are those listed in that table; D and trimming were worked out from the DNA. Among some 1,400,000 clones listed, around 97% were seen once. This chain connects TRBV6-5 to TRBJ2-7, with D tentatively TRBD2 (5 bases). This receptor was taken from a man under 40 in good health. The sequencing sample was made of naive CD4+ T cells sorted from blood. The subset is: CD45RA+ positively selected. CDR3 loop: CASSVSSLTYEQYF. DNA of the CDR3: TGTGCCAGCAGTGTCTCTAGCCTCACCTACGAGCAGTACTTC.